This T cell receptor beta chain was sequenced in a study of TIL therapy for anti-PD-1-resistant metastatic lung cancer. General study points: The cohort had more treatment-naive, never-smoker and oncogene-addicted patients than typical.

The CDR3 covers 14 residues. Losses at the gene ends were 1 base for V and 12 bases for J; bases not matched to a gene: 8. The germline V gene has CDR1 MNHEY and CDR2 SMNVEV (reference sequence). Time point of the sample: pre-treatment sample, taken before nivolumab and TIL therapy. Notes on this clone: Its antigen remains unidentified.

Sequencing used immunoSEQ v3. The method was immunoSEQ multiplex PCR; TCRdb's version includes in-frame clones alone and lacks a portion of them. The table has about 32,000 clones, 74% seen once. The material sequenced was blood, taken at baseline. This chain links TRBV27 with TRBJ2-1; 8 nucleotides align to TRBD1. This clonotype was sampled from a woman between 30 and 80 years old with non-small cell lung cancer. CDR3: CASSLWEQGVVQFF. DNA for the CDR3: TGTGCCAGCAGTTTATGGGAACAGGGGGTTGTGCAGTTCTTC.